Below are 21 T cell receptor beta chains sequenced from a single sample in a study of blood T cell repertoires in COVID-19 (dated by TCRdb to 2018 to 2020). The library was obtained by the immunoSEQ multiplex PCR assay. The immuneACCESS repertoire file appears here via TCRdb, limited to in-frame rearrangements. These files lack a portion of the clones; in checked studies, under half of the deficit traces to unresolved V genes, and the cause of the others is not known. The sample table holds roughly 280,000 clones, of which around 88% were seen once. The ten largest clonotypes hold nearly 2% of the sample. The sequenced sample consisted of peripheral blood. The receptors were gathered from a man younger than 40 with active or convalescent COVID-19.

A few counts support this clone. This chain joins TRBV4-3 and TRBJ1-2; the D is unclear. V lost 4 bases and J lost 1, with 10 bases in between. The CDR3 loop spans 14 amino acids. Germline values: CDR1 LGHNA, CDR2 YSLEER. CDR3 protein: CASSPWEGNYGYTF. In DNA form, the CDR3 reads TGCGCCAGCAGCCCCTGGGAGGGTAACTATGGCTACACCTTC.

The rearrangement links TRBV5-6 to TRBJ2-5; no definite D call. The CDR3 covers 15 residues. Germline V lookup: CDR1 SGHDT, CDR2 YYEEEE. The V end was cut by 0 bases, the J end by 2 bases, with 11 bases between. CDR3 loop: CASSLEVRIQETQYF. The DNA of the CDR3 is TGTGCCAGCAGCTTGGAGGTGCGGATTCAAGAGACCCAGTACTTC.

This clone turned up a few times. The rearrangement joins TRBV5-1 to TRBJ2-3, with 8 positions matching TRBD2. The trim removed 1 base at V and 4 bases at J, leaving 5 bases unmatched. The CDR3 contains 15 residues. Germline V lookup: CDR1 SGHRS, CDR2 YFSETQ. CDR3 coding DNA: TGCGCCAGCAGCTTGTCGGCGGGGGGCCCAGATACGCAGTATTTT. It specifies CASSLSAGGPDTQYF.

CDR3 DNA sequence: TGTGCCAGCAGCCAAGAACAGGGCACTACGATCGAAAAACTGTTTTTT. Translated, it gives CASSQEQGTTIEKLFF. V gene TRBV14 combines with J gene TRBJ1-4; TRBD1 might be the D (6 bases). CDR1 is SGHDN, CDR2 FVKESK, per germline. The CDR3 spans 16 residues. V lost 0 bases and J lost 8, with 16 bases in between.

J is TRBJ2-1 and V is TRBV3-1 (or the pseudogene TRBV3-2), with 9 bases fitting TRBD2. CDR3 length: 16 residues. Germline loops: CDR1 LGHDT, CDR2 YNNKEL (reference sequence). With V trimmed by 6 bases and J by 4 bases, 10 bases remained unmatched. The CDR3 loop reads CASRPRSSGEYNEQFF. CDR3 nucleotide sequence: TGTGCCAGCAGGCCAAGATCTAGCGGGGAATACAATGAGCAGTTCTTC.

The chain recombines TRBV5-1 with TRBJ1-3; D gene ambiguous. The CDR3 length is 12 residues. Germline loops: CDR1 SGHRS, CDR2 YFSETQ. V was cut by 3 bases and J by 8 bases, with 9 bases left in between. The CDR3 DNA reads TGCGCCAGCAGCTCCACCGGGGACACCATATATTTT. Translation gives CASSSTGDTIYF.

The chain employs TRBV4-1 and TRBJ2-2; weak D call: TRBD2 (5 bases). The CDR3 is 17 residues long. Trimming shortened V by 0 bases and J by 5 bases, and 16 bases separated the two germline ends. CDR1 MGHRA and CDR2 YSYEKL come from the germline V gene. In nucleotides, the CDR3 is TGCGCCAGCAGCCAAGATACGGGCCAGAGGAGGACCGGGGAGCTGTTTTTT. Protein: CASSQDTGQRRTGELFF.

This sequence joins TRBV5-1 and TRBJ2-3; tentative D call: TRBD1 (6 bases). CDR1 is SGHRS and CDR2 is YFSETQ in the germline V gene. CDR3 length: 13 amino acids. Trimming removed 2 bases at V and 6 bases at J, with 10 bases between. This chain's CDR3 is CASSFGGPDTQYF. The CDR3, as DNA: TGCGCCAGCAGCTTTGGGGGCCCGGATACGCAGTATTTT.

J is TRBJ2-1 and V is TRBV24-1; 8 bases are a match to TRBD2. Germline-derived CDR1 and CDR2 are KGHDR and SFDVKD. The CDR3 is 14 amino acids. The trim removed 3 bases at V and 7 bases at J, leaving 4 bases unmatched. CDR3 loop: CATSDPRGGNEQFF. CDR3 in DNA: TGTGCCACCAGTGATCCCCGGGGGGGGAATGAGCAGTTCTTC.

The V call is TRBV7-2, the J call TRBJ2-7, with D perhaps TRBD1 (6 bases). The CDR3 totals 15 residues. Trimming cost V 1 base and J 1 base, with 11 bases left between them. CDR1 and CDR2 (germline): SGHTA, FQGNSA. DNA for the CDR3: TGTGCCAGCAGCTTAGTACAGGGAAATTCCTACGAGCAGTACTTC. Encoded protein: CASSLVQGNSYEQYF.

The V and J genes are TRBV7-9 and TRBJ2-7; 9 bases are shared with TRBD1. The CDR3 is 15 residues long. Trimming removed 4 bases from V and 0 bases from J; junction bases left unmatched: 4. Germline values: CDR1 SEHNR, CDR2 FQNEAQ (reference sequence). CDR3 nucleotide sequence: TGTGCCAGCAGCTACCCGGGACAGGGCTCCTACGAGCAGTACTTC. Translating gives CASSYPGQGSYEQYF.

The chain links TRBV5-1 to TRBJ2-7, with D unresolved. Germline CDR1 is SGHRS and CDR2 is YFSETQ. V lost 5 bases and J lost 6, with 24 bases in between. The CDR3 totals 16 residues. This chain's CDR3 is CASRSAPTPGVGEQYF. CDR3 nucleotides: TGCGCCAGCAGATCCGCACCGACACCTGGTGTAGGCGAGCAGTACTTC. Complete variable domain (other parts from reference TRBV5-1 and TRBJ2-7): KAGVTQTPRYLIKTRGQQVTLSCSPISGHRSVSWYQQTPGQGLQFLFEYFSETQRNKGNFPGRFSGRQFSNSRSEMNVSTLELGDSALYLCASRSAPTPGVGEQYFGPGTRLTVT.

J is TRBJ2-1 and V is TRBV6-2 or TRBV6-3, with TRBD2 identical over 10 bases. This CDR3 contains 15 residues. Germline values: CDR1 MNHEY, CDR2 SVGEGT. The ends lost 2 bases at V and 4 bases at J; junction bases unmatched: 2. The CDR3 sequence: CASSYGLADYNEQFF. CDR3 nucleotides: TGTGCCAGCAGTTACGGACTAGCGGATTACAATGAGCAGTTCTTC.

This chain links TRBV6-5 with TRBJ1-2; D is unresolved. This CDR3 contains 13 residues. Germline V gene sequence: CDR1 MNHEY, CDR2 SVGAGI. The V end lost 4 bases, the J end lost 5 bases, and 11 bases lay between the germline ends. The CDR3 DNA reads TGTGCCAGCAGTTTAGCGGGGTTGTATGGCTACACCTTC. Its protein is CASSLAGLYGYTF.

The chain carries TRBV5-1 and TRBJ2-3; D may be TRBD2 (6 bases). The V end lost 0 bases, the J end lost 1 base, and 9 bases lay between the germline ends. The germline gives CDR1 SGHRS, CDR2 YFSETQ. The CDR3 runs 15 residues. The CDR3 protein is CASSLVASGTDTQYF. The DNA of the CDR3 is TGCGCCAGCAGCTTGGTGGCTAGCGGCACAGATACGCAGTATTTT.

The chain couples TRBV10-3 to TRBJ2-3; 11 positions agree with TRBD2. The CDR3 covers 15 residues. Trimming took 8 bases from V and 9 from J; bases not matched to a gene: 13. The V gene's germline CDR1 is ENHRY and CDR2 SYGVKD. For the CDR3, the DNA is TGTGCCATCGGACGTAGCGGGGGGGCGACCGAAACGCAGTATTTT. Encoded protein: CAIGRSGGATETQYF.

The rearrangement joins TRBV7-2 to TRBJ2-3, with 12 bases that match TRBD2. Looked up from germline, CDR1 is SGHTA and CDR2 is FQGNSA. The CDR3 runs to 15 residues. Trimming cost V 3 bases and J 11 bases; bases outside gene matches: 9. The CDR3 DNA is TGTGCCAGCAGCTTGCAGACTAGCGGGGGCCCAGGGCAGTATTTT. Translation: CASSLQTSGGPGQYF.

Turning to this clone: The junction shows a germline mismatch at one end, possibly a read error. The chain has TRBV6-4 and TRBJ1-2; 9 bases line up with TRBD1. Germline assignment: CDR1 MRHNA and CDR2 SNTAGT. The CDR3 is made up of 14 amino acids. DNA for the CDR3: TGTGCCAGCACTGACGAGACAGGGGGTTTCTATGGCTGCTTC. Its translation is CASTDETGGFYGCF.

The rearrangement uses TRBV18 and TRBJ2-2, with 9 bases matching TRBD1. The CDR3 consists of 16 residues. Germline CDR1 and CDR2: KGHSH and LQKENI. The V and J ends lost 6 bases and 1 base, in that order; junction bases with no gene match: 6. CDR3 nucleotide sequence: TGTGCCAGCTCGCGCGAGGGACAGGGGAACACCGGGGAGCTGTTTTTT. It yields the protein CASSREGQGNTGELFF.

In DNA form, the CDR3 reads TGTGCCAGCAGTTTACCCCCCCCGGAGGGCCTACTCACAGATACGCAGTATTTT. It codes for CASSLPPPEGLLTDTQYF. This chain links TRBV27 with TRBJ2-3, with D tentatively TRBD2 (6 bases). V gave up 2 bases and J gave up 2 bases, with 20 bases separating them. There are 18 residues in the CDR3. Looked up from germline, CDR1 is MNHEY and CDR2 is SMNVEV (reference sequence).

V gene TRBV27 combines with J gene TRBJ2-1, with D uncertain. Trimming took off 10 bases at V and 10 bases at J, with 8 bases between the two ends. This CDR3 is built from 9 residues. CDR1 is MNHEY, CDR2 SMNVEV, per germline (reference sequence). The CDR3 sequence: CATSFEQFF. CDR3 nucleotides: TGTGCCACCTCTTTCGAGCAGTTCTTC.